Listed here are 9 T cell receptor beta chains from one sample, sequenced in a study of pediatric ulcerative colitis. One to two pinch biopsies were taken from the rectum during colonoscopy. Data came from immunoSEQ multiplex PCR; TCRdb stores just in-frame clones and leaves some out. This table holds tens of thousands of clones, roughly three quarters found once. Input material: gut tissue. The receptors here all came from a boy aged 5-17 years with mild ulcerative colitis.

The chain uses TRBV5-5 and TRBJ2-7; a weak D match, TRBD1 (6 bases). The CDR3 length is 13 residues. Germline V lookup: CDR1 SGHKS, CDR2 YYEKEE (reference sequence). V was pared by 8 bases and J by 1 base, with 13 bases between. This CDR3 is CASAWGPSYEQYF. The DNA for the CDR3 is TGTGCCAGTGCCTGGGGGCCATCCTACGAGCAGTACTTC.

The CDR3 DNA reads as TGTGCCTGGGACCCCATGGGGCCCTATGGCTACACCTTC. Translating gives CAWDPMGPYGYTF. J is TRBJ1-2 and V is TRBV30, with a weak D call TRBD1 (5 bases). Germline V CDR1 and CDR2: GTSNPN, SVGIG (reference sequence). This CDR3 spans 13 amino acids. V was trimmed by 5 bases and J by 4 bases, leaving 14 bases between them.

The sample holds one count of this clone. The chain carries TRBV7-2 and TRBJ1-1, with a tentative D call TRBD1 (6 bases). The CDR3 extends over 17 amino acids. The V end was cut by 1 base, the J end by 0 bases, with 15 bases between. Germline CDR1 reads SGHTA; CDR2 reads FQGNSA. CDR3 in DNA: TGTGCCAGCAGCTTAGATGTTAGGGGGATGATGAACACTGAAGCTTTCTTT. It translates to CASSLDVRGMMNTEAFF.

This chain joins TRBV7-2 and TRBJ1-2, with TRBD1 matching over 8 bases. Germline V gives CDR1 SGHTA, CDR2 FQGNSA. With 3 bases clipped from V and 0 bases from J, the junction kept 0 bases outside the gene matches. This CDR3 region has 14 residues. CDR3 sequence reads: CASSLDRANYGYTF. CDR3 nucleotides: TGTGCCAGCAGCTTGGACAGGGCTAACTATGGCTACACCTTC.

The rearrangement joins TRBV11-2 to TRBJ2-7; D not certain. The germline V and J ends were trimmed by 1 base and 4 bases, with 11 bases remaining between them. The CDR3 length is 14 residues. CDR1 SGHAT and CDR2 FQNNGV come from the germline V gene. The CDR3: CASSLALIGYEQYF. Written as DNA, the CDR3 is TGTGCCAGCAGCTTAGCGTTGATCGGGTACGAGCAGTACTTC.

This clone has more than one count but fewer than ten. The V call is TRBV19, the J call TRBJ2-3; 9 nucleotides match TRBD2. The CDR3 loop spans 16 amino acids. After removal of 1 base from V and 3 bases from J, the junction contained 5 bases not matched to a gene. Germline V gives CDR1 LNHDA, CDR2 SQIVND (reference sequence). This CDR3 reads CASSIGRSGGTDTQYF. The CDR3 nucleotides are TGTGCCAGTAGTATAGGTAGGAGCGGGGGGACAGATACGCAGTATTTT.

The chain links TRBV5-6 to TRBJ2-1; D not certain. Trimming took 0 bases from V and 0 from J, leaving 13 bases between them. This CDR3 is built from 17 residues. Germline V gene data show CDR1 as SGHDT and CDR2 as YYEEEE. Here the CDR3 reads CASSLVVGFNSYNEQFF. The CDR3 DNA is TGTGCCAGCAGCTTGGTGGTGGGCTTTAACTCCTACAATGAGCAGTTCTTC.

The chain joins TRBV9 to TRBJ1-5; no reliable D call. This CDR3 is 15 amino acids long. CDR1 is SGDLS, CDR2 YYNGEE, per germline. The V and J ends lost 0 bases and 2 bases respectively, with 9 bases between them. The CDR3 DNA reads TGTGCCAGCAGCGTAGAGGCTTGGGGCAATCAGCCCCAGCATTTT. Residues: CASSVEAWGNQPQHF.

The chain uses TRBV5-1 and TRBJ2-1; no clear D gene. Trimming removed 1 base at V and 0 bases at J, with 5 bases between. The V gene's germline CDR1 is SGHRS and CDR2 YFSETQ. The CDR3 contains 14 residues. The DNA for the CDR3 is TGCGCCAGCAGCTTGACAAGCTCCTACAATGAGCAGTTCTTC. The encoded protein is CASSLTSSYNEQFF.